The 22 T cell receptor beta chains given below trace back to one sample, sequenced in a study of T cell repertoires in ileal Crohn's disease. Time point defined: inflamed ileum from the surgical specimen. The protocol was immunoSEQ multiplex PCR, while the TCRdb copy is restricted to in-frame clones and leaves out a portion. The sample yields thousands of clones, 85% to 95% seen once. The specimen sequenced was ileal tissue. The receptors stem from an adult with Crohn's disease.

V gene TRBV15 combines with J gene TRBJ2-7; 7 nucleotides match TRBD1. The V and J ends lost 3 bases and 3 bases, in that order; junction bases with no gene match: 5. The V gene's germline CDR1 is LNHNV and CDR2 YYDKDF (reference sequence). This CDR3 has 14 amino acids. CDR3: CATSSWTGSYEQYF. The CDR3 DNA is TGTGCCACCAGCAGCTGGACAGGTAGCTACGAGCAGTACTTC.

The V gene is TRBV7-2, the J gene TRBJ2-7, with a weak D call TRBD1 (6 bases). The CDR3 runs 13 residues. V gave up 5 bases and J gave up 7 bases, with 15 bases separating them. The germline gives CDR1 SGHTA, CDR2 FQGNSA. The CDR3 coding sequence is TGTGCCAGCAGCCCGGGGACACCCTGGGAGCAGTACTTC. It codes for CASSPGTPWEQYF.

The chain combines TRBV9 with TRBJ2-1; the D is unclear. CDR3 length: 16 residues. Trimming removed 0 bases at V and 0 bases at J, with 10 bases between. Germline-derived CDR1 and CDR2 are SGDLS and YYNGEE. In DNA, the CDR3 is TGTGCCAGCAGCGTAGAGTTCGGAAGCTCCTACAATGAGCAGTTCTTC. Its translation is CASSVEFGSSYNEQFF.

This clone was detected a few times. The chain joins TRBV23-1 to TRBJ2-1, with TRBD2 identical over 7 bases. TRBV23-1 is an ORF for which the function is uncertain. V lost 5 bases and J lost 0; bases outside the gene matches: 10. This CDR3 contains 17 residues. CDR3 sequence: CASSSPQRDLSYNEQFF. In DNA form, the CDR3 reads TGCGCCAGCAGTTCCCCCCAGCGGGATCTCTCCTACAATGAGCAGTTCTTC.

This chain connects TRBV2 to TRBJ2-2; D might be TRBD2 (5 bases). The CDR3 has 14 amino acids. From germline, CDR1 is SNHLY and CDR2 FYNNEI. Trimming took off 6 bases at V and 6 bases at J, with 14 bases between the two ends. Written as DNA, the CDR3 is TGTGCCAGCAGATCGGACGCGGGCTCCGGGGAGCTGTTTTTT. Protein sequence: CASRSDAGSGELFF.

The chain joins TRBV7-7 to TRBJ2-1, with 13 bases lining up with TRBD2. V gave up 1 base and J gave up 6 bases; unmatched junction bases: 0. From germline, CDR1 is SSHAT and CDR2 FNYEAQ (reference sequence). The CDR3 spans 15 residues. CDR3 sequence (DNA): TGTGCCAGCAGCTTAGGGACTAGCGGGGGCAATGAGCAGTTCTTC. Protein: CASSLGTSGGNEQFF. The complete variable domain, with remaining parts taken from reference TRBV7-7 and TRBJ2-1, reads GAGVSQSPRYKVTKRGQDVTLRCDPISSHATLYWYQQALGQGPEFLTYFNYEAQPDKSGLPSDRFSAERPEGSISTLTIQRTEQRDSAMYRCASSLGTSGGNEQFFGPGTRLTVL.

The J gene is TRBJ1-5, the V gene TRBV7-8, with 8 bases fitting TRBD1. This CDR3 is built from 18 residues. V dropped 7 bases and J dropped 0; count of bases not matched to a gene: 14. Germline-derived CDR1 and CDR2 are SGHVS and FQNEAQ. Here the CDR3 reads CASTWDRMKGNSNQPQHF. In DNA, the CDR3 is TGTGCCAGCACCTGGGACAGGATGAAGGGCAATAGCAATCAGCCCCAGCATTTT. Looking up the rest from reference TRBV7-8 and TRBJ1-5 gives the full variable domain: GAGVSQSPRYKVAKRGQDVALRCDPISGHVSLFWYQQALGQGPEFLTYFQNEAQLDKSGLPSDRFFAERPEGSVSTLKIQRTQQEDSAVYLCASTWDRMKGNSNQPQHFGDGTRLSIL.

The CDR3 nucleotides are TGCAGCCTCAGGGGGAACTACAGGGGATTGAACACTGAAGCTTTCTTT. Translation: CSLRGNYRGLNTEAFF. V is TRBV29-1 and J is TRBJ1-1, with 7 nucleotides matching TRBD1. There are 16 residues in the CDR3. V was pared by 8 bases and J by 0 bases, with 15 bases of the junction left unmatched. Germline assignment: CDR1 SQVTM and CDR2 ANQGSEA.

The gene calls are TRBV7-9 and TRBJ2-7; 7 bases match TRBD1. Germline V lookup: CDR1 SEHNR, CDR2 FQNEAQ (reference sequence). The CDR3 loop spans 16 amino acids. V gave up 5 bases and J gave up 5 bases; unmatched junction bases: 15. CDR3 coding DNA: TGTGCCAGCAGCCGCTTGATTGGGACAGCTCTCGACGAGCAGTACTTC. It yields the protein CASSRLIGTALDEQYF.

This chain links TRBV5-1 with TRBJ2-3; no definite D call. This CDR3 is 13 amino acids long. V lost 2 bases, J lost 4 bases, and 8 bases lay in between. CDR1 SGHRS and CDR2 YFSETQ come from the germline V gene. CDR3 in DNA: TGCGCCAGCAGCTTCCCTAACTCAGATACGCAGTATTTT. It specifies CASSFPNSDTQYF.

This chain joins TRBV29-1 and TRBJ1-1; D call uncertain. The CDR3 has 14 amino acids. With 2 bases removed from V and 0 bases from J, the gap between germline ends came to 10 bases. Germline CDR1 reads SQVTM; CDR2 reads ANQGSEA. Here the CDR3 reads CSVETEGLNTEAFF. The CDR3 DNA sequence: TGCAGCGTTGAAACGGAGGGTTTGAACACTGAAGCTTTCTTT.

This chain's CDR3 is CASRETSVVYEQYF. For the CDR3, the DNA is TGTGCCAGCAGGGAGACTAGCGTGGTCTACGAGCAGTACTTC. The chain couples TRBV6-5 to TRBJ2-7, with TRBD2 matching 8 bases. CDR3 length equals 14 residues. The germline V gene has CDR1 MNHEY and CDR2 SVGAGI. The junction had 7 bases not matched to a gene; V was cut back by 6 bases and J by 3 bases.

The rearrangement links TRBV5-6 to TRBJ2-1; 8 nucleotides agree with TRBD2. CDR1 is SGHDT and CDR2 is YYEEEE in the germline V gene. CDR3 length equals 17 residues. V was clipped by 5 bases and J by 10 bases; unmatched bases: 20. DNA of the CDR3: TGTGCCAGCAGTTACGACTACGGCAGCGGGGGAGTCCGGGAGCAGTTCTTC. Its protein product is CASSYDYGSGGVREQFF.

The J gene is TRBJ2-3, the V gene TRBV27; 10 positions match TRBD2. Germline values: CDR1 MNHEY, CDR2 SMNVEV (reference sequence). This CDR3 is 15 amino acids long. Trimming cost V 2 bases and J 6 bases; bases outside gene matches: 5. The CDR3 DNA sequence: TGTGCCAGCAGTTTACCGTCTAGCGGGAGTGATACGCAGTATTTT. This gives the protein CASSLPSSGSDTQYF.

The chain links TRBV29-1 to TRBJ1-1, with 12 bases lining up with TRBD1. Germline CDR1 reads SQVTM; CDR2 reads ANQGSEA. This CDR3 has 14 amino acids. Losses at the gene ends were 6 bases for V and 3 bases for J; bases not matched to a gene: 5. The CDR3 loop is CSVVRDRGHTEAFF. As DNA, the CDR3 is TGCAGCGTCGTTCGGGACAGGGGGCACACTGAAGCTTTCTTT.

J is TRBJ2-5 and V is TRBV5-6, with D hard to call. The CDR3 contains 12 residues. V gave up 3 bases and J gave up 5 bases, with 8 bases separating them. The germline gives CDR1 SGHDT, CDR2 YYEEEE. In DNA form, the CDR3 reads TGTGCCAGCAGCTCCTCAGAGGAGACCCAGTACTTC. This sequence encodes CASSSSEETQYF.

The J gene is TRBJ1-2, the V gene TRBV11-2, with TRBD1 identical over 7 bases. V shed 5 bases and J 5 bases; nucleotides not matched to a gene: 5. Per the germline V gene, CDR1 is SGHAT and CDR2 is FQNNGV. The CDR3 runs to 13 residues. The chain's CDR3 is CASSRQGWYGYTF. The CDR3 DNA follows: TGTGCCAGCAGCAGACAGGGATGGTATGGCTACACCTTC.

The J gene is TRBJ2-1, the V gene TRBV7-9; the match to TRBD2 covers 9 bases. Germline CDR1 is SEHNR and CDR2 is FQNEAQ (reference sequence). This CDR3 contains 15 residues. The ends lost 5 bases at V and 6 bases at J; junction bases unmatched: 8. CDR3 sequence reads: CASSPGLASFNEQFF. The CDR3 coding sequence is TGTGCCAGCAGCCCGGGACTAGCAAGCTTCAATGAGCAGTTCTTC.

The V call is TRBV5-1, the J call TRBJ1-1; 8 bases agree with TRBD1. The length of the CDR3 is 14 residues. The V gene's germline CDR1 is SGHRS and CDR2 YFSETQ. Trimming took 4 bases from V and 7 from J; bases not matched to a gene: 9. CDR3 loop: CASSATGGVGEAFF. Written as DNA, the CDR3 is TGCGCCAGCAGCGCCACAGGGGGAGTAGGTGAAGCTTTCTTT.

The chain has TRBV2 and TRBJ1-5; maybe TRBD1 (6 bases). The CDR3 length is 15 residues. Germline CDR1 reads SNHLY; CDR2 reads FYNNEI. The V end lost 2 bases, the J end lost 6 bases, and 14 bases lay between the germline ends. CDR3: CASSESGTLFQPQHF. CDR3 bases: TGTGCCAGCAGTGAAAGTGGGACACTATTTCAGCCCCAGCATTTT.

The CDR3 DNA is TGTGCCACCAGCCGTGCCGGGCGTCCGGAGAGGTATGGCTACACCTTC. Translated: CATSRAGRPERYGYTF. The J gene is TRBJ1-2, the V gene TRBV15; no reliable D call. Between the trimmed V and J ends, which lost 5 bases and 5 bases, there was a span of 21 bases. This CDR3 spans 16 amino acids. The V gene's germline CDR1 is LNHNV and CDR2 YYDKDF (reference sequence).

The chain carries TRBV7-9 and TRBJ2-7, with 10 nucleotides matching TRBD1. Germline V gene lookup returns CDR1 SEHNR and CDR2 FQNEAQ (reference sequence). This CDR3 contains 15 residues. The J segment lost 3 bases and the V segment lost 5 bases, leaving 7 bases of the junction unmatched. CDR3 sequence: CASSPLDRGNYEQYF. The DNA for the CDR3 is TGTGCCAGCAGCCCGTTGGACAGGGGGAACTACGAGCAGTACTTC.